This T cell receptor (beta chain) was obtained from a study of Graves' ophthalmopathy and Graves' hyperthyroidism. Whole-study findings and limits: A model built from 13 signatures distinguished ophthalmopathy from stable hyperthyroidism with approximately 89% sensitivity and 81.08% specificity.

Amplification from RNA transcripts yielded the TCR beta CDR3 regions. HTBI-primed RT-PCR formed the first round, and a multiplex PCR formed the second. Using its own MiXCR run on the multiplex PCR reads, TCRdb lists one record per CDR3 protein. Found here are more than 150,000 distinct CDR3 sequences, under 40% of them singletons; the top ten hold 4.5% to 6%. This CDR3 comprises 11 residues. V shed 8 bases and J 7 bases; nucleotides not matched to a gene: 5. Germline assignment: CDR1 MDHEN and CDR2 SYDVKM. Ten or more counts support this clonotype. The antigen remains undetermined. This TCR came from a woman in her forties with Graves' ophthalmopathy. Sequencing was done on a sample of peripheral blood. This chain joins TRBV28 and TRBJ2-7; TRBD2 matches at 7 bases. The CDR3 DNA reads TGTGCCAGCCCCCGGGGGGAAGAGCAGTACTTC. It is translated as CASPRGEEQYF.